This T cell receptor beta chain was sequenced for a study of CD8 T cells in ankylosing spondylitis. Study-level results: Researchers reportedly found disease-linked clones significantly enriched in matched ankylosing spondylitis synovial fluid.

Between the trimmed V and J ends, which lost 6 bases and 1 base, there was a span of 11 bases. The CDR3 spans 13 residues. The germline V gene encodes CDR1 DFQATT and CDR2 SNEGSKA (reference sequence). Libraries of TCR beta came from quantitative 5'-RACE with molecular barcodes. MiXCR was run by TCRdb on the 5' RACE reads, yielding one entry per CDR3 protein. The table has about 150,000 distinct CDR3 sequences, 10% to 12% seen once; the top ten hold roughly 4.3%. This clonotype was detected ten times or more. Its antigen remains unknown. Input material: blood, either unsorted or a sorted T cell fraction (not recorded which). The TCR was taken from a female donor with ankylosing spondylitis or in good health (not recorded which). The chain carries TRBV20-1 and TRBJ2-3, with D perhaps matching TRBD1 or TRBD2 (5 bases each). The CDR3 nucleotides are TGCAGTGCGGGCTTGGGGGGCACAGATACGCAGTATTTT. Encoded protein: CSAGLGGTDTQYF.